The 8 T cell receptor beta chains reported below all come from one sample, sequenced in a study of CD8+CD57+ T cells in acquired aplastic anemia. Genomic DNA, the template, was used for profiling of the TCR beta VDJ and CDR3. MiXCR, applied by TCRdb to the reads, yields one record per CDR3 protein. This sample has 33,000 or so distinct CDR3 sequences, with roughly three quarters found just once. Input material: sorted CD4+, CD8+, or CD8+CD57+ T cells (not recorded which) from PBMCs. The receptors come from a human donor in good health, serving as a control.

V and J are TRBV7-8 and TRBJ2-5; D uncertain. The ends were cut back, 7 bases at V and 1 base at J, with 7 bases in the middle. The CDR3 is made up of 12 amino acids. Germline CDR1 SGHVS, CDR2 FQNEAQ. DNA for the CDR3: TGTGCCAGCACTGGGATCCAAGAGACCCAGTACTTC. The encoded protein is CASTGIQETQYF.

The CDR3 bases are TGCAGTGCTAGAGAACGTCAGGGGGGCCCTTCACCCCTCCACTTT. This encodes CSARERQGGPSPLHF. V usage is TRBV20-1 and J usage is TRBJ1-6; TRBD1 agrees at 7 bases. This CDR3 is 15 amino acids long. Trimming cost V 0 bases and J 9 bases; bases outside gene matches: 8. Germline CDR1 DFQATT, CDR2 SNEGSKA (reference sequence).

The V call is TRBV7-9, the J call TRBJ1-2, with 12 bases lining up with TRBD1. Germline V gene sequence: CDR1 SEHNR, CDR2 FQNEAQ (reference sequence). Trimming removed 5 bases from V and 6 bases from J; junction bases left unmatched: 7. The length of the CDR3 is 15 residues. The CDR3 loop reads CASSQGTGGRDGYTF. The CDR3 DNA follows: TGTGCCAGCAGCCAGGGGACAGGGGGCAGGGATGGCTACACCTTC.

The J gene is TRBJ1-2, the V gene TRBV25-1; D possibly corresponds to TRBD1 (6 bases). Per germline, CDR1 MGHDK and CDR2 SYGVNS. This CDR3 spans 14 amino acids. Trimming took 2 bases from V and 4 from J, leaving 11 bases between them. CDR3 amino acids: CASSEEGETYGYTF. The DNA for the CDR3 is TGTGCCAGCAGTGAAGAGGGGGAGACCTATGGCTACACCTTC.

This rearrangement joins TRBV6-1 to TRBJ1-2; maybe TRBD1 (5 bases). With 7 bases removed from V and 1 base from J, the gap between germline ends came to 7 bases. The CDR3 loop spans 12 amino acids. Germline CDR1 MNHNS, CDR2 SASEGT. The CDR3 bases are TGTGCCAGCACCAGGGATAACTATGGCTACACCTTC. Amino acids: CASTRDNYGYTF.

This clonotype turned up a few times. The genes are TRBV29-1 and TRBJ2-7; either TRBD1 or TRBD2 may supply D (5 bases each). The CDR3 is made up of 13 amino acids. Deletions cut 6 bases from V and 4 bases from J, with 16 bases between. Germline values: CDR1 SQVTM, CDR2 ANQGSEA. As DNA, the CDR3 is TGCAGCGTGAGGGACGGGGTTCGATACGAGCAGTACTTC. Its translation is CSVRDGVRYEQYF.

This chain joins TRBV2 and TRBJ1-1; D unclear. The ends were cut back, 1 base at V and 0 bases at J, with 3 bases in the middle. CDR1 and CDR2 (germline): SNHLY, FYNNEI. This CDR3 contains 13 residues. CDR3 nucleotides: TGTGCCAGCAGTGAAGGGATGAACACTGAAGCTTTCTTT. It specifies CASSEGMNTEAFF.

The V call is TRBV29-1, the J call TRBJ2-3; D might be TRBD1 (5 bases). This CDR3 has 16 residues. Trimming left V 3 bases short and J 2 bases short, with 18 bases between. Germline-derived CDR1 and CDR2 are SQVTM and ANQGSEA. CDR3 amino acids: CSVDKPGQAYTDTQYF. As DNA, the CDR3 is TGCAGCGTTGATAAGCCAGGGCAGGCCTACACAGATACGCAGTATTTT.